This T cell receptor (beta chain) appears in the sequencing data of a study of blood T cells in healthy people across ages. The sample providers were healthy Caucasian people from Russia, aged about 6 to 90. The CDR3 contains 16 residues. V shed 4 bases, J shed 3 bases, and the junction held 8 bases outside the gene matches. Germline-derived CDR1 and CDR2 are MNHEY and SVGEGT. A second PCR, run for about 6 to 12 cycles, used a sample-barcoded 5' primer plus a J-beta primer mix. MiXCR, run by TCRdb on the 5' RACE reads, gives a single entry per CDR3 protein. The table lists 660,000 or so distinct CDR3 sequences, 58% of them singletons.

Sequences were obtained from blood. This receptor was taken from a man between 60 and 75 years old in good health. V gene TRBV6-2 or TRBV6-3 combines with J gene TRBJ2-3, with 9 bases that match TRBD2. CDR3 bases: TGTGCCAGCAGTTCCATGGCTAGCGGGGTGACAGATACGCAGTATTTT. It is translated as CASSSMASGVTDTQYF.